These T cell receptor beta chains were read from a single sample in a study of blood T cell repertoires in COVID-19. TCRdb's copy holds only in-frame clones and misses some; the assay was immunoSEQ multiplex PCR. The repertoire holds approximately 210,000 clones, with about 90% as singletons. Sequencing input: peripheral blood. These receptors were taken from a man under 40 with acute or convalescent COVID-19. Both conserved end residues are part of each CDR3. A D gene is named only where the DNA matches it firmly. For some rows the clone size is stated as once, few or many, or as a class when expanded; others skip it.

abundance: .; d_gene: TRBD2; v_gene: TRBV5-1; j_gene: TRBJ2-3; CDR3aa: CASSLGLAGERTDTQYF; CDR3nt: TGCGCCAGCAGCTTGGGTCTAGCGGGAGAGAGAACAGATACGCAGTATTTT
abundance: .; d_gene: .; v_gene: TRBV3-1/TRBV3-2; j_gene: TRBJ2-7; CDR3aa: CASSQVIRRGASYEQYF; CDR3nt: TGTGCCAGCAGCCAAGTTATAAGGCGGGGAGCCTCCTACGAGCAGTACTTC
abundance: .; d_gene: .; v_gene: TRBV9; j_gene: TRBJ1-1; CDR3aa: CASSDGHNTEAFF; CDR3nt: TGTGCCAGCAGTGACGGACACAACACTGAAGCTTTCTTT
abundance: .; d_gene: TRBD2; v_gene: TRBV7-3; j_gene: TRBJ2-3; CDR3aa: CASSTWRGSGSGDTQYF; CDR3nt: TGTGCCAGCAGCACCTGGAGGGGCAGCGGGAGTGGGGATACGCAGTATTTT
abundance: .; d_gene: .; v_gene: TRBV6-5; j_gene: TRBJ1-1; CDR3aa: CASSYSPGLNTEAFF; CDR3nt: TGTGCCAGCAGTTACTCGCCAGGTCTGAACACTGAAGCTTTCTTT
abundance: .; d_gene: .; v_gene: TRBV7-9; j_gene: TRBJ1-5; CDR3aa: CASSPKGQGPNQPQHF; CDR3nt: TGTGCCAGCAGCCCAAAGGGGCAGGGGCCTAATCAGCCCCAGCATTTT
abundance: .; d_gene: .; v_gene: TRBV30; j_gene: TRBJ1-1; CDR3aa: CAQSGYLTRVSEAFF; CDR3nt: TGTGCCCAAAGCGGGTACCTCACCAGGGTATCTGAAGCTTTCTTT
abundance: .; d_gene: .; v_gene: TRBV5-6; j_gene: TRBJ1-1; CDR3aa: CASSLYWGENTEAFF; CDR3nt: TGTGCCAGCAGCTTGTACTGGGGGGAGAACACTGAAGCTTTCTTT
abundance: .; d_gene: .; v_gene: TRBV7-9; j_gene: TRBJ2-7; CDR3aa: CASSHGGSEQYF; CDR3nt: TGTGCCAGCAGCCACGGTGGTAGCGAGCAGTACTTC
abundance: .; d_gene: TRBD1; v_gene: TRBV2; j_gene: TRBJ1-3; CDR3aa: CASSEAEQGRGSGNTIYF; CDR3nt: TGTGCCAGCAGTGAAGCGGAACAGGGGAGAGGGTCTGGAAACACCATATATTTT
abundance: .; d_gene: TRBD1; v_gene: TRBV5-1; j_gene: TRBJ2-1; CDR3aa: CASSPGQGKKFNEQFF; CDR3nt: TGCGCCAGCAGCCCTGGACAGGGGAAAAAGTTCAATGAGCAGTTCTTC
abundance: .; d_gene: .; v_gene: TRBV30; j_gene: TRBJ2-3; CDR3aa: CARDNTDTQYF; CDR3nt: TGTGCCCGGGATAACACAGATACGCAGTATTTT
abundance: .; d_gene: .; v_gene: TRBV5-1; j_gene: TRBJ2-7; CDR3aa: CASSSTYEQYF; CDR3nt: TGCGCCAGCAGCTCAACCTACGAGCAGTACTTC
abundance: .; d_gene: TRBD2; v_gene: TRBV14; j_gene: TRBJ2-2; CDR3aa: CASSRREVAGELFF; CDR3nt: TGTGCCAGCAGCCGGCGGGAGGTCGCCGGGGAGCTGTTTTTT
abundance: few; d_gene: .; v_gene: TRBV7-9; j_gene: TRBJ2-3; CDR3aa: CASSSQARTDTQYF; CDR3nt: TGTGCCAGCAGCTCACAGGCTCGGACAGATACGCAGTATTTT
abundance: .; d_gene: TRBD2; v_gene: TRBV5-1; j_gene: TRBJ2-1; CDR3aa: CASSYLAGEVDEQFF; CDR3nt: TGCGCCAGCAGCTACCTAGCGGGAGAGGTCGATGAGCAGTTCTTC
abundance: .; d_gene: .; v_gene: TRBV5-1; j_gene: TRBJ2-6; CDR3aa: CASSLWAFLPNSGANVLTF; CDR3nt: TGCGCCAGCAGCTTGTGGGCTTTTCTTCCGAACTCTGGGGCCAACGTCCTGACTTTC
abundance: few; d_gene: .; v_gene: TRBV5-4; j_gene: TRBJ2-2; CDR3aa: CASSPYNSNPSNTGELFF; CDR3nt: TGTGCCAGCAGCCCCTATAATAGCAACCCCTCAAACACCGGGGAGCTGTTTTTT
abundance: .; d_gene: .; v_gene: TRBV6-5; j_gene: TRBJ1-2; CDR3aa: CASSYSARTNYGYTF; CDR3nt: TGTGCCAGCAGTTACTCGGCCAGGACTAACTATGGCTACACCTTC
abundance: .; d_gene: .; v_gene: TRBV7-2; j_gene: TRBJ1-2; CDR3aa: CASSSARDGYTF; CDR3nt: TGTGCCAGCAGCTCGGCTCGGGATGGCTACACCTTC
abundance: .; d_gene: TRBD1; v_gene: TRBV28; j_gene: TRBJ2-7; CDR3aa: CASSFFGQGAGEQYF; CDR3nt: TGTGCCAGCAGTTTTTTTGGACAGGGGGCTGGGGAGCAGTACTTC
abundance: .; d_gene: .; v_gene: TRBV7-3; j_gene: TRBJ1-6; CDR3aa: CASSLLGAQNSPLHF; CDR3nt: TGTGCCAGCAGCTTATTGGGGGCTCAGAATTCACCCCTCCACTTT
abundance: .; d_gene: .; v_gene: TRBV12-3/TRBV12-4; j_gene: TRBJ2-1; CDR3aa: CASSLPLNNEQFF; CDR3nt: TGTGCCAGCAGTTTACCACTTAACAATGAGCAGTTCTTC
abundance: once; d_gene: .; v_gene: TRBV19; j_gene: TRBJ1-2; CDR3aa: CASSQGYGYTF; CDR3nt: TGTGCCAGTAGTCAGGGGTATGGCTACACCTTC
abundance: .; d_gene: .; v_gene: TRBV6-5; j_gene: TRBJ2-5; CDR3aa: CASSYSGPQETQYF; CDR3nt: TGTGCCAGCAGTTACTCGGGGCCACAAGAGACCCAGTACTTC
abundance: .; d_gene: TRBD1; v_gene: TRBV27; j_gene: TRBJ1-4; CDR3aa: CASRKRGQANEKLFF; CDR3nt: TGTGCCAGCCGGAAGAGGGGGCAAGCTAATGAAAAACTGTTTTTT
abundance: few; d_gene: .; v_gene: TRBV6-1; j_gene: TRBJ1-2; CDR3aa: CASSDGGGANYGYTF; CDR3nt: TGTGCCAGCAGTGATGGGGGAGGGGCTAACTATGGCTACACCTTC
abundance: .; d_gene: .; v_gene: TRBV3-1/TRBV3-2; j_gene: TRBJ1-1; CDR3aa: CASSQVYRLGGEAFF; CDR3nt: TGTGCCAGCAGCCAAGTCTACCGCCTGGGAGGTGAAGCTTTCTTT
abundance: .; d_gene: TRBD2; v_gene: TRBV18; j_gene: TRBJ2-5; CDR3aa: CASSPNIAGGRQETQYF; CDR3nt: TGTGCCAGCTCACCCAATATAGCGGGGGGGCGCCAAGAGACCCAGTACTTC
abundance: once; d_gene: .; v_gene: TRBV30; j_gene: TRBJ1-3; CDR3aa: CAWIPRGNTIYF; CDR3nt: TGTGCCTGGATCCCCCGGGGAAACACCATATATTTT
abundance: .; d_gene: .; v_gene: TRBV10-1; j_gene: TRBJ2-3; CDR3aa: CASSRDWGTDTQYF; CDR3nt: TGCGCCAGCAGCCGGGACTGGGGCACAGATACGCAGTATTTT
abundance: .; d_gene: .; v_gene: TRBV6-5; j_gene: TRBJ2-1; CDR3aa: CASTPTRQVEQFF; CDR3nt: TGTGCCAGCACTCCAACGCGACAGGTTGAGCAGTTCTTC
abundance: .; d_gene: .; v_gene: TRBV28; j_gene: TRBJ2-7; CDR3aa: CASSPNVDRWGQYF; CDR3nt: TGTGCCAGCAGTCCTAACGTCGACAGGTGGGGGCAGTACTTC
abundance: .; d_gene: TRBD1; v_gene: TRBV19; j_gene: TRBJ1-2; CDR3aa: CASSTDRENDGYTF; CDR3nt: TGTGCCAGTAGCACCGACAGGGAGAACGACGGCTACACCTTC
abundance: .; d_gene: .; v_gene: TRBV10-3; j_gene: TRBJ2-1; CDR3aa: CAIRVTGTPYNEQFF; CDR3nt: TGTGCCATCAGGGTCACAGGTACTCCCTACAATGAGCAGTTCTTC
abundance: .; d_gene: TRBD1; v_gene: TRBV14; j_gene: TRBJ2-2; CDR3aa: CASSRQQGAGELFF; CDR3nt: TGTGCCAGCAGCCGCCAACAGGGGGCCGGGGAGCTGTTTTTT
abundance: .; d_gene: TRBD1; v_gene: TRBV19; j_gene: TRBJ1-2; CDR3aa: CASSIGGQFYGYTF; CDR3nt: TGTGCCAGTAGTATAGGGGGACAGTTCTATGGCTACACCTTC
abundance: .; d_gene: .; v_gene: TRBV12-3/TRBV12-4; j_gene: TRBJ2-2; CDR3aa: CASSLSGPGELFF; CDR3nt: TGTGCCAGCAGCCTTAGCGGTCCCGGGGAGCTGTTTTTT
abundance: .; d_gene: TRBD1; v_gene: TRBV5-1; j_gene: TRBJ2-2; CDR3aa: CASSLEGGLTGELFF; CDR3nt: TGCGCCAGCAGCTTGGAAGGGGGCTTAACCGGGGAGCTGTTTTTT
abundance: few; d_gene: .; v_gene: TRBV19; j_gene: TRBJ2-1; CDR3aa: CATGSYNEQFF; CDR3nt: TGTGCCACCGGTTCCTACAATGAGCAGTTCTTC
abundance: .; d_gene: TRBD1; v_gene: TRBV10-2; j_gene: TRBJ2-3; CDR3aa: CASSEAPGQGATDTQYF; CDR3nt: TGCGCCAGCAGTGAAGCACCGGGACAGGGGGCCACAGATACGCAGTATTTT
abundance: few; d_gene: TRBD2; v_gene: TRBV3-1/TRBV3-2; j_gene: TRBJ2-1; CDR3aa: CASSLGLAGSSFF; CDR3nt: TGTGCCAGCAGCCTAGGACTAGCGGGATCGTCGTTCTTC
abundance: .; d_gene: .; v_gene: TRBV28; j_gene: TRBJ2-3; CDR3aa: CATGTPLGGTDTQYF; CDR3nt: TGTGCCACCGGGACACCACTTGGGGGCACAGATACGCAGTATTTT
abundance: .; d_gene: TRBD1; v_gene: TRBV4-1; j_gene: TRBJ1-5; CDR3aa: CASSQVFFYRGSRQPQHF; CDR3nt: TGCGCCAGCAGCCAAGTTTTCTTTTACAGGGGATCGAGACAGCCCCAGCATTTT
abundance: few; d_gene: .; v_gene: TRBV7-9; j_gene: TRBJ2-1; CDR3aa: CASSNELGANEQFF; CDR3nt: TGTGCCAGCAGCAATGAGCTGGGGGCTAATGAGCAGTTCTTC
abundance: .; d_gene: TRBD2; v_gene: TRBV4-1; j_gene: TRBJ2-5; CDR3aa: CASSPSLLAGGGQETQYF; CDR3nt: TGCGCCAGCAGCCCATCCCTATTGGCGGGGGGAGGCCAAGAGACCCAGTACTTC